This T cell receptor (beta chain) was found in a study of cytomegalovirus exposure and HLA in healthy donors. At the level of the study: Unique TCR beta sequences numbering 117 million came from approximately 180 million T cells in an earlier analysis.

The PCR ran on 60 Vbeta and 13 Jbeta primers. Profiled with immunoSEQ multiplex PCR; TCRdb holds only in-frame clones, not every one. The data hold about 170,000 clones, with roughly 73% observed a single time. This clone appeared a few times. The CDR3 is 15 amino acids. Per the germline V gene, CDR1 is SGHAT and CDR2 is FQNNGV. V dropped 6 bases and J dropped 7; count of bases not matched to a gene: 8. Sequences were obtained from PBMCs. The chain carries TRBV11-2 and TRBJ1-6; TRBD1 aligns across 8 bases. This sequence originates from a female donor in good health and CMV-seronegative. CDR3 sequence: CASSNDRGGNSPLHF. The CDR3 region has the DNA TGTGCCAGCAGTAATGACAGGGGAGGAAATTCACCCCTCCACTTT.